The present entry profiles one T cell receptor (beta chain) with its context. Its antigen is unidentified. The CDR3 length is 15 residues. Trimming stripped 6 bases from V and 4 bases from J, with 16 bases between. Germline CDR1 reads MDHEN; CDR2 reads SYDVKM. The sample belongs to a study of blood T cells in healthy people across ages. Looking at the study overall: Using template switching, researchers captured about one barcoded beta molecule for each two T cells.

Using a J-beta primer mix together with a sample-barcoded 5' primer, a second PCR was run for about 6 to 11 cycles. CDR3-containing paired-end reads numbered at least 2.5 million in each sample. TCRdb re-analysed the 5' RACE reads in MiXCR, keeping a single row per CDR3 protein. Of some 640,000 distinct CDR3 sequences listed, less than 35% are singletons. Whole-study findings and limits: More naive CD4+ cells and higher diversity marked long-lived donors relative to aged donors.

This receptor was identified in a woman older than 75 in good health. The sequenced material came from blood. The J gene is TRBJ1-3, the V gene TRBV28, with a possible D match to TRBD1 (5 bases). CDR3 DNA sequence: TGTGCCAGCAGCCCTGGACGGCGGGGGGGAAACACCATATATTTT. The encoded protein is CASSPGRRGGNTIYF.